This passage covers 16 T cell receptor beta chains from one sample sequenced in a study of blood T cell repertoires in COVID-19. The repertoire was sequenced with immunoSEQ multiplex PCR; TCRdb's copy has only in-frame clones and lacks some. Here the sample spans about 240,000 clones, roughly 87% being singletons. The sequenced material came from peripheral blood. The receptors stem from a man in his 60s who had recovered from COVID-19.

The gene calls are TRBV25-1 and TRBJ2-7, with D perhaps matching TRBD2 (5 bases). The V end was cut by 2 bases, the J end by 6 bases, with 14 bases between. This CDR3 is 14 amino acids long. The V gene's germline CDR1 is MGHDK and CDR2 SYGVNS. The CDR3 protein is CASSEGSGELEQYF. In nucleotides, the CDR3 is TGTGCCAGCAGTGAAGGTAGTGGGGAGCTCGAGCAGTACTTC.

This clone was seen only once. The chain joins TRBV12-5 to TRBJ1-3, with D perhaps matching TRBD1 (6 bases). Germline V gene data show CDR1 as LGHNT and CDR2 as FRNRAP. Trimming took 6 bases from V and 4 from J, leaving 13 bases between them. The CDR3 loop spans 14 amino acids. Written as DNA, the CDR3 is TGTGCTAGTGGCTCTGGGGGCTGGGGAAACACCATATATTTT. It translates to CASGSGGWGNTIYF.

This chain uses TRBV18 with TRBJ2-1; D gene uncertain. Trimming took 2 bases from V and 5 from J, leaving 10 bases between them. The CDR3 has 14 amino acids. The germline V gene has CDR1 KGHSH and CDR2 LQKENI. CDR3 residues: CASSPITADNEQFF. The CDR3 DNA reads TGTGCCAGCTCACCAATAACAGCAGACAATGAGCAGTTCTTC.

The V call is TRBV27, the J call TRBJ2-3; 11 bases are a match to TRBD2. Germline assignment: CDR1 MNHEY and CDR2 SMNVEV (reference sequence). The trim removed 5 bases at V and 0 bases at J, leaving 4 bases unmatched. This CDR3 is 16 amino acids long. CDR3 sequence: CASSRLAGYSTDTQYF. CDR3 nucleotides: TGTGCCAGCAGTAGACTAGCGGGGTATAGCACAGATACGCAGTATTTT.

The V call is TRBV27, the J call TRBJ2-7; 7 bases map to TRBD1. The CDR3 extends over 14 amino acids. Per the germline V gene, CDR1 is MNHEY and CDR2 is SMNVEV (reference sequence). Trimming removed 6 bases from V and 0 bases from J; junction bases left unmatched: 5. The CDR3 loop reads CASSRQGRSYEQYV. In DNA form, the CDR3 reads TGTGCCAGCAGCAGACAGGGCCGCTCCTACGAGCAGTACGTC.

The chain employs TRBV5-1 and TRBJ1-1; D gene uncertain. The CDR3 spans 13 residues. CDR1 is SGHRS, CDR2 YFSETQ, per germline. V gave up 5 bases and J gave up 5 bases, with 13 bases separating them. CDR3 DNA: TGCGCCAGCAGGGGCCCCCAGTGGACTGAAGCTTTCTTT. This encodes CASRGPQWTEAFF.

The V and J genes are TRBV27 and TRBJ1-2; D gene unclear. CDR3 length: 14 amino acids. Trimming stripped 4 bases from V and 4 bases from J, with 13 bases between. CDR1 and CDR2 (germline): MNHEY, SMNVEV (reference sequence). The DNA for the CDR3 is TGTGCCAGCAGTTCGCACCGAGCCCCCTATGGCTACACCTTC. It specifies CASSSHRAPYGYTF.

The chain recombines TRBV4-2 with TRBJ2-2; 8 bases line up with TRBD2. The V segment lost 2 bases and the J segment 5 bases; nucleotides outside the gene matches: 4. Germline assignment: CDR1 LGHNA and CDR2 YNFKEQ. The CDR3 has 15 residues. CDR3 protein: CASSQIAGRTGELFF. CDR3 bases: TGTGCCAGCAGCCAAATAGCGGGGCGGACCGGGGAGCTGTTTTTT.

A few counts support this clone. The chain has TRBV10-3 and TRBJ2-5; D is possibly TRBD1 (6 bases). Germline V lookup: CDR1 ENHRY, CDR2 SYGVKD. The V and J ends lost 4 bases and 7 bases respectively, with 7 bases between them. The CDR3 runs 11 residues. CDR3 loop: CAISGGRTQYF. In nucleotides, the CDR3 is TGTGCCATCAGTGGGGGGCGGACCCAGTACTTC.

The rearrangement links TRBV11-2 to TRBJ1-3; D gene ambiguous. The V and J ends lost 5 bases and 2 bases respectively, with 7 bases between them. CDR3 size: 13 residues. Germline CDR1 SGHAT, CDR2 FQNNGV. CDR3 protein: CASSILPGNTIYF. CDR3 nucleotides: TGTGCCAGCAGCATCCTACCTGGAAACACCATATATTTT.

V is TRBV29-1 and J is TRBJ1-1; D remains ambiguous. The germline V and J ends were trimmed by 7 bases and 0 bases, with 9 bases remaining between them. Germline CDR1 reads SQVTM; CDR2 reads ANQGSEA. The CDR3 contains 12 residues. The CDR3: CSEHPLNTEAFF. CDR3 DNA sequence: TGCAGCGAACACCCCCTGAACACTGAAGCTTTCTTT.

This chain connects TRBV9 to TRBJ1-2, with D hard to call. V was cut by 4 bases and J by 2 bases, with 9 bases left in between. Germline-derived CDR1 and CDR2 are SGDLS and YYNGEE. The length of the CDR3 is 13 residues. The CDR3 reads CASSPAGNYGYTF. DNA of the CDR3: TGTGCCAGCAGCCCAGCGGGCAACTATGGCTACACCTTC. Looking up the rest from reference TRBV9 and TRBJ1-2 gives the full variable domain: DSGVTQTPKHLITATGQRVTLRCSPRSGDLSVYWYQQSLDQGLQFLIQYYNGEERAKGNILERFSAQQFPDLHSELNLSSLELGDSALYFCASSPAGNYGYTFGSGTRLTVV.

For the CDR3, the DNA is TGTGCCAGCAGCTTGACGAACGGGGGGAATTCACCCCTCCACTTT. Translating it yields CASSLTNGGNSPLHF. This chain joins TRBV7-9 and TRBJ1-6; TRBD1 might be the D (5 bases). V was trimmed by 3 bases and J by 7 bases, leaving 13 bases between them. The length of the CDR3 is 15 residues. Germline V CDR1 and CDR2: SEHNR, FQNEAQ (reference sequence).

The chain couples TRBV5-1 to TRBJ1-5; 7 bases fit TRBD1. Germline-derived CDR1 and CDR2 are SGHRS and YFSETQ. With 0 bases clipped from V and 4 bases from J, the junction kept 4 bases outside the gene matches. This CDR3 has 15 residues. In DNA, the CDR3 is TGCGCCAGCAGCTTGGGGGGACAGATGAATCAGCCCCAGCATTTT. Its translation: CASSLGGQMNQPQHF.

The rearrangement uses TRBV6-4 and TRBJ2-1; 8 nucleotides match TRBD1. CDR1 and CDR2 (germline): MRHNA, SNTAGT. The CDR3 is 16 residues long. The trim removed 0 bases at V and 7 bases at J, leaving 8 bases unmatched. This CDR3 reads CASSDSFTGGRNEQFF. For the CDR3, the DNA is TGTGCCAGCAGTGACTCTTTTACAGGGGGGAGGAATGAGCAGTTCTTC.

The chain joins TRBV10-1 to TRBJ2-3, with 11 bases aligning to TRBD2. CDR1 and CDR2 (germline): WNHNN, SYGVQD (reference sequence). The CDR3 length is 17 residues. V was pared by 4 bases and J by 0 bases, with 6 bases of the junction left unmatched. The CDR3 sequence is CASSGTVAGGSTDTQYF. The CDR3 nucleotides read TGCGCCAGCAGTGGAACCGTAGCGGGGGGGAGCACAGATACGCAGTATTTT.